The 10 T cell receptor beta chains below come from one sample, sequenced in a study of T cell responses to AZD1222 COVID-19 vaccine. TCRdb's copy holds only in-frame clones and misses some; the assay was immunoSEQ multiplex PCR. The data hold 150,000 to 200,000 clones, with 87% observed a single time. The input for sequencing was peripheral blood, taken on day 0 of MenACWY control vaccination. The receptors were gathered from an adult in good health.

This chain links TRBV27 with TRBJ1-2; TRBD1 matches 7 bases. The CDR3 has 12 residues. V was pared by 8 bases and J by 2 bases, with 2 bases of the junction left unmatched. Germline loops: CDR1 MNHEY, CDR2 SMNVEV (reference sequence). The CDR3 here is CASGTANYGYTF. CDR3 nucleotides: TGTGCCAGCGGGACAGCGAACTATGGCTACACCTTC.

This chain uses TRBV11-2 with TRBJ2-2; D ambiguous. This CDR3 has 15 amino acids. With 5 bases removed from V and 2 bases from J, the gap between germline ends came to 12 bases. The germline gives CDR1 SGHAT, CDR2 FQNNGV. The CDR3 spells CASSRRTGNTGELFF. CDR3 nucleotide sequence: TGTGCCAGCAGCCGACGGACGGGTAACACCGGGGAGCTGTTTTTT.

The CDR3 coding sequence is TGTGCCAGCAGCTGGGCGACAGATACGCAGTATTTT. Translated, it gives CASSWATDTQYF. The J gene is TRBJ2-3, the V gene TRBV5-4; unclear D gene. The germline V gene has CDR1 SGHNT and CDR2 YYREEE (reference sequence). V lost 3 bases and J lost 3, with 5 bases in between. The CDR3 is 12 amino acids.

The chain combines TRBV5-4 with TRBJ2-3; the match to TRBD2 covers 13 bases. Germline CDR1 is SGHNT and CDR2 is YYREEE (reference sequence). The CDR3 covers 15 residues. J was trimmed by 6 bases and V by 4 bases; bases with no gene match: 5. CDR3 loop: CASSLRTSGSDTQYF. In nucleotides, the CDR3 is TGTGCCAGCAGCCTTCGGACTAGCGGGAGCGATACGCAGTATTTT.

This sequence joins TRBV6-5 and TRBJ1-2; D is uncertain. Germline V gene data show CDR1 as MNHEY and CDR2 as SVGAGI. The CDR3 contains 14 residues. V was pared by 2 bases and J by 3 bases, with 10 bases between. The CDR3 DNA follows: TGTGCCAGCAGTTACCGTGACGAAGACTATGGCTACACCTTC. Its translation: CASSYRDEDYGYTF.

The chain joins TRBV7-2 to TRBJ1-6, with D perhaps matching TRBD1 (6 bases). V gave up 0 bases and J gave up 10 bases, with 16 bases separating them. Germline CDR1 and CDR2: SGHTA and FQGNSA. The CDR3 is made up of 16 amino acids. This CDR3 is CASSLALAYRESPLHF. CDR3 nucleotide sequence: TGTGCCAGCAGCTTAGCGCTCGCCTACAGGGAATCACCCCTCCACTTT.

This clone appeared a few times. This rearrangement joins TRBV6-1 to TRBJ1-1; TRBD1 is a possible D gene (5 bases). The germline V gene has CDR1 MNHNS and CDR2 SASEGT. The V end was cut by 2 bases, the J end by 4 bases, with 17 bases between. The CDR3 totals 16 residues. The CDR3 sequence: CASSERRGVVGTEAFF. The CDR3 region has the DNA TGTGCCAGCAGTGAAAGGCGGGGGGTGGTTGGCACTGAAGCTTTCTTT.

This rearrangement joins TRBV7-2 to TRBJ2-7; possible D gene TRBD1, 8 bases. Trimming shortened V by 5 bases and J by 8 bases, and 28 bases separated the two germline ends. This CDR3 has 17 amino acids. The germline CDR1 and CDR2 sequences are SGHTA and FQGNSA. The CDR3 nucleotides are TGTGCCAGCAGCCTCGGCAGGGGGCAAGGACTAGGGGGGAAGCAGTACTTC. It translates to CASSLGRGQGLGGKQYF.

CDR3 sequence reads: CASSIGRGGNTIYF. In DNA, the CDR3 is TGTGCCAGCAGCATAGGAAGAGGAGGAAACACCATATATTTT. The chain uses TRBV9 and TRBJ1-3; D unresolved. There are 14 residues in the CDR3. Trimming took off 4 bases at V and 4 bases at J, with 12 bases between the two ends. The V gene's germline CDR1 is SGDLS and CDR2 YYNGEE.

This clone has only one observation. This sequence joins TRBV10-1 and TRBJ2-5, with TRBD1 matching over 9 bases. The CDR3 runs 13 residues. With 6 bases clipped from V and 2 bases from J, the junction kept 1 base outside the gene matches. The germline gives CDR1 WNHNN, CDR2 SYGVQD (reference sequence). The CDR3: CASRDRGQETQYF. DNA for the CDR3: TGCGCCAGCAGGGACAGGGGACAAGAGACCCAGTACTTC.